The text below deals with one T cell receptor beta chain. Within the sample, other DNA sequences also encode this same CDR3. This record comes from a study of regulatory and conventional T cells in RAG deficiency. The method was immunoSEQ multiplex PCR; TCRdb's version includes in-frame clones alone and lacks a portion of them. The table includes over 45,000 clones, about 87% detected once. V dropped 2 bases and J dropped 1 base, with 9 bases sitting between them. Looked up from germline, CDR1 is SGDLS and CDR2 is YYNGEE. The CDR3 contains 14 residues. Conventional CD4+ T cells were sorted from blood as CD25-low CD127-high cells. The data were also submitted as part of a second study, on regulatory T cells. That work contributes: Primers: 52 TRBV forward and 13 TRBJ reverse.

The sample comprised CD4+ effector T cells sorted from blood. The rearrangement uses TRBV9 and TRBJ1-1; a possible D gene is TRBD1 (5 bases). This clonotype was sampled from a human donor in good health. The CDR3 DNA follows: TGTGCCAGCAGCGTGGGGACGGAGAACACTGAAGCTTTCTTT. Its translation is CASSVGTENTEAFF. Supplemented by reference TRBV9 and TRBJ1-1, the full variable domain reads DSGVTQTPKHLITATGQRVTLRCSPRSGDLSVYWYQQSLDQGLQFLIQYYNGEERAKGNILERFSAQQFPDLHSELNLSSLELGDSALYFCASSVGTENTEAFFGQGTRLTVV.